The next 25 T cell receptor beta chains were all read from a single sample in a study of regulatory T cells in long-lasting Graves disease. Arm-PCR of CDR3 regions with iRepertoire HTBI primers generated TCR beta libraries. MiXCR, applied by TCRdb to the multiplex PCR reads, yields one record per CDR3 protein. Of 400,000 to 650,000 distinct CDR3 sequences in the sample, around 15% were seen once. Time point indicated: newly diagnosed GD, antithyroid drugs for less than 3 months. With RNA extracted from PBMCs as input, the TCR library was made. Separately, the same data were catalogued under a study of T cells in Graves' hyperthyroidism and ophthalmopathy.

The sequenced sample was peripheral blood mononuclear cells (PBMCs), obtained at new diagnosis, from a patient treated with antithyroid drugs. The receptors were sampled from a woman aged 35-60 years with Graves disease.

This clonotype was found a few times. The rearrangement links TRBV12-3 or TRBV12-4 to TRBJ1-1; a possible D gene is TRBD1 (6 bases). V was trimmed by 3 bases and J by 5 bases, leaving 13 bases between them. The CDR3 is made up of 14 amino acids. CDR3 amino acids: CASSFSRGLTEAFF. CDR3 coding DNA: TGTGCCAGCAGTTTCAGCCGGGGGCTAACTGAAGCTTTCTTT.

The V gene is TRBV6-1, the J gene TRBJ1-6; D is undetermined. The germline V gene has CDR1 MNHNS and CDR2 SASEGT. The CDR3 is 14 residues long. V lost 6 bases, J lost 7 bases, and 13 bases lay in between. The CDR3: CASRLGGENSPLHF. DNA of the CDR3: TGTGCCAGCAGACTCGGCGGTGAGAATTCACCCCTCCACTTT.

In its sample, this clonotype was seen many times. The CDR3 loop reads CASSSPDTRETQYF. CDR3 sequence (DNA): TGTGCCAGCAGTTCCCCGGACACGCGAGAGACCCAGTACTTC. V gene TRBV28 combines with J gene TRBJ2-5; D possibly corresponds to TRBD1 (5 bases). In germline, CDR1 is MDHEN, CDR2 SYDVKM. With 4 bases removed from V and 4 bases from J, the gap between germline ends came to 13 bases. The CDR3 extends over 14 amino acids.

This clonotype was counted a few times. This chain uses TRBV9 with TRBJ1-3; D is undetermined. The germline V gene encodes CDR1 SGDLS and CDR2 YYNGEE. CDR3 size: 15 residues. V gave up 1 base and J gave up 4 bases, with 12 bases separating them. The DNA of the CDR3 is TGTGCCAGCAGCGTACAAGTGGGGATAGGAAACACCATATATTTT. Translated, it gives CASSVQVGIGNTIYF.

This sequence joins TRBV6-2 or TRBV6-3 and TRBJ2-1; 9 bases fit TRBD1. Trimming at V came to 6 bases and at J to 4 bases, leaving 7 bases not matched to a gene. Germline CDR1 reads MNHEY; CDR2 reads SVGEGT. The CDR3 extends over 15 amino acids. The CDR3 nucleotides are TGTGCCAGCAGCGAGGACAGGGGACTTTACAATGAGCAGTTCTTC. Protein product: CASSEDRGLYNEQFF.

This clonotype was counted ten times or more. This chain joins TRBV6-1 and TRBJ2-1; D gene uncertain. Germline CDR1 reads MNHNS; CDR2 reads SASEGT. The length of the CDR3 is 16 residues. The V and J ends lost 2 bases and 4 bases respectively, with 15 bases between them. CDR3 amino acids: CASSEIAAGYYNEQFF. The CDR3 nucleotides are TGTGCCAGCAGTGAAATCGCGGCAGGCTATTACAATGAGCAGTTCTTC.

This clonotype was counted a few times. The chain has TRBV6-1 and TRBJ2-1; 13 bases map to TRBD2. V lost 6 bases, J lost 8 bases, and 4 bases stayed unmatched. Germline CDR1 reads MNHNS; CDR2 reads SASEGT. The CDR3 is made up of 14 amino acids. The CDR3 loop reads CASRGTSGVDEQFF. DNA of the CDR3: TGTGCCAGCAGGGGGACTAGCGGGGTTGATGAGCAGTTCTTC.

This clonotype was observed a few times. This chain connects TRBV28 to TRBJ2-3; 12 bases map to TRBD2. Germline-derived CDR1 and CDR2 are MDHEN and SYDVKM. The CDR3 extends over 18 amino acids. Losses at the gene ends were 5 bases for V and 2 bases for J; bases not matched to a gene: 11. The CDR3 coding sequence is TGTGCCAGCAGTGGGAAACTAGCGGGGGGCGAACCCACAGATACGCAGTATTTT. Its protein product is CASSGKLAGGEPTDTQYF.

CDR3 in DNA: TGCAGTGCTAGAGATCAGTCGGTTAATTCACCCCTCCACTTT. Translation: CSARDQSVNSPLHF. The rearrangement links TRBV20-1 to TRBJ1-6; no clear D gene. Germline V gene data show CDR1 as DFQATT and CDR2 as SNEGSKA (reference sequence). Between the trimmed V and J ends, which lost 0 bases and 6 bases, there was a span of 9 bases. The CDR3 has 14 amino acids.

This clonotype was seen many times. V gene TRBV5-1 combines with J gene TRBJ2-1; 10 bases agree with TRBD2. Trimming cost V 0 bases and J 7 bases; bases outside gene matches: 4. Per the germline V gene, CDR1 is SGHRS and CDR2 is YFSETQ. CDR3 length: 15 residues. CDR3 nucleotides: TGCGCCAGCAGCTTGGGCAGCGGGGGGGCTAATGAGCAGTTCTTC. It is translated as CASSLGSGGANEQFF.

Concerning this clonotype: This may arise from a read error, as a much more abundant clone is one base away. CDR3 sequence (DNA): TGCGCCAGCAGCCCTAGCCCGACAGGGCAGTACACTGAAGCTTTCTTT. Protein sequence: CASSPSPTGQYTEAFF. J is TRBJ1-1 and V is TRBV5-1; the match to TRBD1 covers 7 bases. The germline V gene has CDR1 SGHRS and CDR2 YFSETQ. CDR3 length: 16 amino acids. J was trimmed by 3 bases and V by 4 bases; bases with no gene match: 12.

This clonotype was counted at least ten times. This rearrangement joins TRBV10-3 to TRBJ2-3; D gene unclear. CDR1 is ENHRY, CDR2 SYGVKD, per germline. This CDR3 has 14 amino acids. Trimming shortened V by 3 bases and J by 2 bases, and 9 bases separated the two germline ends. CDR3 in amino acids: CAISDPRNTDTQYF. The CDR3 DNA reads TGTGCCATCAGTGACCCGCGGAACACAGATACGCAGTATTTT.

In its sample, this clonotype was seen a few times. The chain combines TRBV2 with TRBJ2-7; D call uncertain. Germline assignment: CDR1 SNHLY and CDR2 FYNNEI. The CDR3 totals 14 residues. Trimming stripped 7 bases from V and 3 bases from J, with 16 bases between. The CDR3 reads CASTAGRIFYEQYF. DNA of the CDR3: TGTGCCAGCACTGCCGGAAGGATTTTCTACGAGCAGTACTTC.

Many counts were recorded for this clonotype. The chain recombines TRBV2 with TRBJ2-2; D is ambiguous. The CDR3 loop spans 11 amino acids. Germline CDR1 is SNHLY and CDR2 is FYNNEI. Trimming took 8 bases from V and 7 from J, leaving 8 bases between them. CDR3 bases: TGTGCCAGCGGAGATCACGGGGAGCTGTTTTTT. Translating gives CASGDHGELFF. Drawing the rest from reference TRBV2 and TRBJ2-2, the complete variable domain is EPEVTQTPSHQVTQMGQEVILRCVPISNHLYFYWYRQILGQKVEFLVSFYNNEISEKSEIFDDQFSVERPDGSNFTLKIRSTKLEDSAMYFCASGDHGELFFGEGSRLTVL.

This clonotype has ten or more counts. The V gene is TRBV3-1, the J gene TRBJ1-1; TRBD1 matches 11 bases. Germline trimming cut 0 bases from V and 1 base from J; bases unmatched to any gene: 13. The germline V gene encodes CDR1 LGHDT and CDR2 YNNKEL (reference sequence). The length of the CDR3 is 20 residues. As DNA, the CDR3 is TGTGCCAGCAGCCAAGATCGACTCCCCGGGGGACAGGGGGAGAACACTGAAGCTTTCTTT. This translates into CASSQDRLPGGQGENTEAFF.

This clonotype was seen many times. The chain has TRBV28 and TRBJ2-7; D may be TRBD2 (6 bases). Germline lookup yields CDR1 MDHEN and CDR2 SYDVKM. V was trimmed by 5 bases and J by 9 bases, leaving 14 bases between them. CDR3 length: 12 residues. The CDR3 loop reads CASSPPRGGQYF. CDR3 nucleotides: TGTGCCAGCAGTCCGCCACGGGGAGGGCAGTACTTC.

On this clonotype: Just one base apart from a much larger clone, this may be a read error. The chain uses TRBV12-3 or TRBV12-4 and TRBJ2-7; possible D gene TRBD1, 6 bases. This CDR3 spans 12 amino acids. The CDR3 nucleotides are TGTGCCAGCACCCCGGACAGCTACGAGCGGTACTTC. Its protein is CASTPDSYERYF.

Worth noting for this clonotype: This sequence may be a read error, since a much larger clone differs from it by one base. J is TRBJ2-5 and V is TRBV4-1; 10 bases fit TRBD2. The germline V gene encodes CDR1 MGHRA and CDR2 YSYEKL. V dropped 1 base and J dropped 7; count of bases not matched to a gene: 12. The CDR3 covers 17 residues. This chain's CDR3 is CASSQALAGGEERTQYF. In nucleotides, the CDR3 is TGCGCCAGCAGCCAAGCCTTAGCGGGGGGCGAGGAAAGGACCCAGTACTTC.

The rearrangement joins TRBV6-4 to TRBJ1-2, with no clear D. The germline V and J ends were trimmed by 3 bases and 4 bases, with 12 bases remaining between them. Germline CDR1 and CDR2: MRHNA and SNTAGT. The length of the CDR3 is 14 residues. As DNA, the CDR3 is TGTGCCAGCAGTGAATTGCAGGACCGCTATGGCTACACCTTC. This sequence encodes CASSELQDRYGYTF.

J is TRBJ1-2 and V is TRBV28; the D is unclear. Germline V lookup: CDR1 MDHEN, CDR2 SYDVKM. Deletions cut 6 bases from V and 4 bases from J, with 12 bases between. The length of the CDR3 is 13 residues. The CDR3 protein is CASSLEVGYGYTF. The CDR3 DNA sequence: TGTGCCAGCAGCTTGGAGGTGGGCTATGGCTACACCTTC.

This clonotype showed up many times. The chain couples TRBV2 to TRBJ2-3; D is tentatively TRBD1 or TRBD2 (5 bases each). Trimming shortened V by 4 bases and J by 5 bases, and 7 bases separated the two germline ends. The germline V gene encodes CDR1 SNHLY and CDR2 FYNNEI. This CDR3 spans 12 amino acids. The CDR3 nucleotides are TGTGCCAGCAGTGGGGGGAAAGATACGCAGTATTTT. This encodes CASSGGKDTQYF.

This rearrangement joins TRBV20-1 to TRBJ1-5, with D perhaps matching TRBD1 (6 bases). V lost 0 bases, J lost 6 bases, and 12 bases lay in between. The CDR3 is 14 amino acids. Germline assignment: CDR1 DFQATT and CDR2 SNEGSKA (reference sequence). CDR3 region: CSARDLTGSQPQHF. In DNA form, the CDR3 reads TGCAGTGCTAGAGATCTCACAGGGAGTCAGCCCCAGCATTTT.

This clonotype was counted many times. The chain combines TRBV12-3 or TRBV12-4 with TRBJ1-6; D might be TRBD1 (6 bases). V lost 1 base, J lost 7 bases, and 11 bases lay in between. CDR3 size: 15 residues. The CDR3 DNA sequence: TGTGCCAGCAGTTTAGGGGGGGCCGAAAATTCACCCCTCCACTTT. This sequence encodes CASSLGGAENSPLHF.

This clonotype was detected ten times or more. The J gene is TRBJ2-7, the V gene TRBV6-5; D perhaps matches TRBD2 (6 bases). Trimming shortened V by 0 bases and J by 5 bases, and 17 bases separated the two germline ends. CDR3 size: 16 residues. CDR1 is MNHEY and CDR2 is SVGAGI in the germline V gene. The CDR3 region has the DNA TGTGCCAGCAGTTACTCGATGGAGGGCATGGAGAACGAGCAGTACTTC. It translates to CASSYSMEGMENEQYF.

CDR3 protein: CASSDRGTGAIGGLFF. CDR3 coding DNA: TGTGCCAGCAGTGATCGGGGGACAGGGGCCATCGGGGGACTGTTTTTT. The J gene is TRBJ1-4, the V gene TRBV2; the match to TRBD1 covers 10 bases. CDR1 and CDR2 (germline): SNHLY, FYNNEI. The CDR3 is 16 amino acids. The V segment lost 3 bases and the J segment 13 bases; nucleotides outside the gene matches: 14.